A single sample gave rise to the 9 T cell receptor beta chains below, sequenced in a study of OX40 agonist ivuxolimab in advanced cancers. Repertoires were generated with immunoSEQ multiplex PCR, while TCRdb's copy carries only in-frame clones and drops some. This table holds 74,000 or so clones, 85% found once. This material consisted of CD4+ or CD8+ T cells sorted from blood, taken in a trial of the OX40 agonist ivuxolimab. These receptors all stem from an adult with an advanced solid tumor such as melanoma, head and neck, liver or kidney cancer.

V and J are TRBV4-1 and TRBJ2-1; TRBD1 is a possible D gene (6 bases). The V and J ends lost 1 base and 0 bases respectively, with 16 bases between them. This CDR3 is built from 18 residues. Looked up from germline, CDR1 is MGHRA and CDR2 is YSYEKL. CDR3 sequence reads: CASSQGGPPRSSYNEQFF. The CDR3 bases are TGCGCCAGCAGCCAAGGGGGGCCTCCCCGAAGCTCCTACAATGAGCAGTTCTTC.

This clone was seen just once. This chain connects TRBV28 to TRBJ1-2; D possibly corresponds to TRBD1 (5 bases). There are 17 residues in the CDR3. CDR1 MDHEN and CDR2 SYDVKM come from the germline V gene. V dropped 1 base and J dropped 4 bases, with 19 bases sitting between them. Here the CDR3 DNA reads TGTGCCAGCAGTTTATCGACGGGACTTGGATCGATCTATGGCTACACCTTC. Amino acids: CASSLSTGLGSIYGYTF.

This clone appeared once. V and J are TRBV18 and TRBJ2-4; 8 nucleotides align to TRBD1. CDR1 and CDR2 (germline): KGHSH, LQKENI. V shed 2 bases and J 6 bases; nucleotides not matched to a gene: 6. This CDR3 comprises 15 residues. In nucleotides, the CDR3 is TGTGCCAGCTCACCAGGGACAGGCGCTGCAAACATTCAGTACTTC. Its protein product is CASSPGTGAANIQYF.

The J gene is TRBJ2-7, the V gene TRBV5-4; weak D call: TRBD2 (6 bases). CDR3 length equals 15 residues. Germline V gives CDR1 SGHNT, CDR2 YYREEE (reference sequence). Trimming removed 6 bases at V and 6 bases at J, with 22 bases between. CDR3 region: CASTAGSGTSGEQYF. The CDR3 nucleotides read TGTGCCAGCACAGCTGGTAGCGGTACATCAGGCGAGCAGTACTTC.

This clone appeared once. The rearrangement uses TRBV15 and TRBJ2-7; D is possibly TRBD1 or TRBD2 (5 bases each). Trimming removed 0 bases at V and 0 bases at J, with 12 bases between. The CDR3 runs 16 residues. Germline CDR1 reads LNHNV; CDR2 reads YYDKDF (reference sequence). The CDR3 here is CATSRDLRGSSYEQYF. The CDR3 DNA reads TGTGCCACCAGCAGAGATTTGAGGGGCAGCTCCTACGAGCAGTACTTC.

V gene TRBV19 combines with J gene TRBJ1-5, with a tentative D call TRBD1 (5 bases). CDR1 and CDR2 from the germline V gene are LNHDA and SQIVND (reference sequence). Trimming cost V 0 bases and J 2 bases, with 11 bases left between them. The CDR3 is 16 residues long. The CDR3 nucleotides read TGTGCCAGTAGTATAGATCCGGGGGTACGCAATCAGCCCCAGCATTTT. As protein: CASSIDPGVRNQPQHF. The full variable domain, with the rest looked up from reference TRBV19 and TRBJ1-5, is DGGITQSPKYLFRKEGQNVTLSCEQNLNHDAMYWYRQDPGQGLRLIYYSQIVNDFQKGDIAEGYSVSREKKESFPLTVTSAQKNPTAFYLCASSIDPGVRNQPQHFGDGTRLSIL.

The CDR3: CASSRDRGPIGELFF. CDR3 in DNA: TGTGCCAGCAGTAGGGACAGGGGGCCCATCGGGGAGCTGTTTTTT. This sequence joins TRBV2 and TRBJ2-2, with 12 nucleotides matching TRBD1. Unmatched junction bases numbered 5, after V lost 5 bases and J lost 7 bases. Germline-derived CDR1 and CDR2 are SNHLY and FYNNEI. CDR3 length equals 15 residues.

The chain has TRBV11-2 and TRBJ2-1, with D perhaps TRBD1 (5 bases). CDR3 length: 15 residues. The V and J ends lost 0 bases and 4 bases respectively, with 10 bases between them. CDR1 SGHAT and CDR2 FQNNGV come from the germline V gene. CDR3 protein: CASSLEARGYNEQFF. CDR3 DNA: TGTGCCAGCAGCTTAGAGGCAAGGGGTTACAATGAGCAGTTCTTC.

The genes are TRBV7-2 and TRBJ2-7; 7 bases fit TRBD1. The CDR3 loop spans 14 amino acids. The germline gives CDR1 SGHTA, CDR2 FQGNSA. V lost 0 bases to trimming and J lost 2 bases; unmatched junction nucleotides: 1. CDR3 sequence reads: CASSLARGTYEQYF. CDR3 DNA: TGTGCCAGCAGCTTAGCCAGGGGGACCTACGAGCAGTACTTC.